The 20 T cell receptor beta chains presented below share a single source sample, sequenced in a study of T cell responses to AZD1222 COVID-19 vaccine. This table comes from immunoSEQ multiplex PCR, and its TCRdb copy is limited to in-frame clones, with some not included. The sample gives approximately 130,000 clones, about 89% of which show up once; around 30% is in the top ten. Here the sequenced sample was peripheral blood, taken on day 0 of AZD1222 vaccination. The receptors shown here come from an adult in good health.

CDR3 DNA: TGTGCCAGCAGTCCTCACGCGACCAATAACTATGGCTACACCTTC. This encodes CASSPHATNNYGYTF. The gene calls are TRBV27 and TRBJ1-2; no firm D call. The length of the CDR3 is 15 residues. Germline V gene sequence: CDR1 MNHEY, CDR2 SMNVEV (reference sequence). The V and J ends lost 5 bases and 1 base respectively, with 14 bases between them.

The rearrangement uses TRBV27 and TRBJ1-6; D is unclear. The CDR3 loop spans 21 amino acids. V was trimmed by 0 bases and J by 1 base, leaving 22 bases between them. Germline V CDR1 and CDR2: MNHEY, SMNVEV (reference sequence). The CDR3 loop is CASSLSPPGFRTFSYNSPLHF. In DNA, the CDR3 is TGTGCCAGCAGTTTATCGCCCCCGGGGTTTCGAACGTTTTCCTATAATTCACCCCTCCACTTT.

The J gene is TRBJ2-7, the V gene TRBV29-1; 9 nucleotides agree with TRBD1. Germline assignment: CDR1 SQVTM and CDR2 ANQGSEA. The CDR3 consists of 12 residues. With V trimmed by 7 bases and J by 5 bases, 6 bases remained unmatched. CDR3 DNA sequence: TGCAGCGGTGGACAGGGGATCGACGAGCAGTACTTC. Encoded protein: CSGGQGIDEQYF.

The J gene is TRBJ1-1, the V gene TRBV19; the match to TRBD1 covers 8 bases. The length of the CDR3 is 15 residues. J was trimmed by 5 bases and V by 6 bases; bases with no gene match: 11. CDR1 is LNHDA, CDR2 SQIVND, per germline (reference sequence). In nucleotides, the CDR3 is TGTGCCAGTAGGTCGGCAGGGGGCTTTAGGACTGAAGCTTTCTTT. Translated: CASRSAGGFRTEAFF.

The chain's CDR3 is CAWSVNTGNYGYTF. DNA for the CDR3: TGTGCCTGGAGTGTAAATACAGGGAACTATGGCTACACCTTC. The gene calls are TRBV30 and TRBJ1-2, with a possible D match to TRBD1 (6 bases). V was trimmed by 0 bases and J by 2 bases, leaving 10 bases between them. The CDR3 covers 14 residues. Looked up from germline, CDR1 is GTSNPN and CDR2 is SVGIG (reference sequence).

This clone was observed a single time. This chain uses TRBV3-1 (or the pseudogene TRBV3-2) with TRBJ1-1; no firm D call. The CDR3 covers 14 residues. The V end lost 1 base, the J end lost 0 bases, and 6 bases lay between the germline ends. Germline V gene lookup returns CDR1 LGHDT and CDR2 YNNKEL (reference sequence). CDR3 sequence: CASSQAVLNTEAFF. Here the CDR3 DNA reads TGTGCCAGCAGCCAAGCAGTACTGAACACTGAAGCTTTCTTT.

There are a few counts of this clone. The rearrangement uses TRBV2 and TRBJ2-1, with D perhaps matching TRBD2 (7 bases). Trimming stripped 5 bases from V and 3 bases from J, with 14 bases between. Germline V gene sequence: CDR1 SNHLY, CDR2 FYNNEI. This CDR3 spans 15 amino acids. CDR3 in amino acids: CASSSSGGGYNEQFF. Here the CDR3 DNA reads TGTGCCAGCAGTTCCTCGGGGGGCGGCTACAATGAGCAGTTCTTC.

The CDR3 DNA follows: TGTGCCAGCAACCCCAGCGGGAGCGGAGAGACCCAGTACTTC. Protein: CASNPSGSGETQYF. The J gene is TRBJ2-5, the V gene TRBV11-1; 8 bases fit TRBD2. The V and J ends lost 7 bases and 4 bases, in that order; junction bases with no gene match: 8. Germline V gene lookup returns CDR1 SGHAT and CDR2 FQDESV (reference sequence). The CDR3 length is 14 residues. Variable domain in full (rest from reference TRBV11-1 and TRBJ2-5): EAEVAQSPRYKITEKSQAVAFWCDPISGHATLYWYRQILGQGPELLVQFQDESVVDDSQLPKDRFSAERLKGVDSTLKIQPAELGDSAMYLCASNPSGSGETQYFGPGTRLLVL.

V gene TRBV6-1 combines with J gene TRBJ1-3; TRBD1 is a possible D gene (6 bases). V lost 3 bases to trimming and J lost 3 bases, with 27 bases between them. CDR3 length: 20 amino acids. Germline values: CDR1 MNHNS, CDR2 SASEGT. CDR3 bases: TGTGCCAGCAGTGAGGCACAGGGATTCCTTCCATCTCTGATTGGAAACACCATATATTTT. It encodes CASSEAQGFLPSLIGNTIYF.

V is TRBV5-7 and J is TRBJ1-3; D ambiguous. TRBV5-7 qualifies as an ORF whose function is uncertain. V dropped 4 bases and J dropped 0 bases, with 8 bases sitting between them. The CDR3 is 14 amino acids. CDR3: CASSLRRSGNTIYF. DNA of the CDR3: TGTGCCAGCAGCCTCAGGCGCTCTGGAAACACCATATATTTT.

The J gene is TRBJ1-5, the V gene TRBV6-5; possibly TRBD1 for D (5 bases). Germline assignment: CDR1 MNHEY and CDR2 SVGAGI. V gave up 6 bases and J gave up 1 base, with 7 bases separating them. CDR3 length equals 13 residues. The CDR3 nucleotides read TGTGCCAGCAGGGGGGACAGCAATCAGCCCCAGCATTTT. Protein product: CASRGDSNQPQHF.

This chain uses TRBV11-2 with TRBJ1-1; D unresolved. The CDR3 length is 13 residues. Germline-derived CDR1 and CDR2 are SGHAT and FQNNGV. Deletions cut 0 bases from V and 7 bases from J, with 9 bases between. The CDR3 sequence is CASSLDRAGEAFF. As DNA, the CDR3 is TGTGCCAGCAGCTTAGATCGGGCGGGTGAAGCTTTCTTT.

The gene calls are TRBV7-9 and TRBJ1-2; 7 bases align to TRBD1. Trimming removed 4 bases from V and 4 bases from J; junction bases left unmatched: 6. This CDR3 contains 14 residues. Germline-derived CDR1 and CDR2 are SEHNR and FQNEAQ (reference sequence). Here the CDR3 DNA reads TGTGCCAGCAGCTACTCAGGGGGAGGCTATGGCTACACCTTC. Its protein product is CASSYSGGGYGYTF.

On this clone itself: Germline is not matched at one junction end, which may reflect a read error. This rearrangement joins TRBV5-4 to TRBJ2-2, with D maybe TRBD2 (7 bases). CDR1 SGHNT and CDR2 YYREEE come from the germline V gene (reference sequence). CDR3 length equals 14 residues. CDR3 in amino acids: CASSLAGATGELFF. The CDR3 DNA reads as TGTGCCAGCAGTTTGGCGGGGGCCACCGGGGAGCTGTTTTTT. Combining the CDR3 with reference TRBV5-4 and TRBJ2-2 gives the whole variable domain ETGVTQSPTHLIKTRGQQVTLRCSSQSGHNTVSWYQQALGQGPQFIFQYYREEENGRGNFPPRFSGLQFPNYSSELNVNALELDDSALYLCASSLAGATGELFFGEGSRLTVL.

This chain connects TRBV12-3 or TRBV12-4 to TRBJ2-7; the D is unclear. The CDR3 length is 11 residues. Trimming took 5 bases from V and 2 from J, leaving 4 bases between them. CDR3 coding DNA: TGTGCCAGCAGTGTCACCTACGAGCAGTACTTC. Translating it yields CASSVTYEQYF.

V and J are TRBV21-1 and TRBJ1-5; TRBD1, the table's D call, was not compared with the DNA. TRBV21-1 is a listed pseudogene. This CDR3 has 16 residues. The CDR3 loop reads CASTHPGQGGNQPQHF. CDR3 nucleotide sequence: TGTGCCAGCACCCACCCCGGACAGGGGGGAAATCAGCCCCAGCATTTT.

The chain uses TRBV5-6 and TRBJ2-3; D assignment may be TRBD1 or TRBD2 (5 bases each). CDR3 size: 16 residues. Looked up from germline, CDR1 is SGHDT and CDR2 is YYEEEE. Trimming took off 1 base at V and 1 base at J, with 13 bases between the two ends. The CDR3 loop reads CASSLRGVRGTDTQYF. The CDR3 nucleotides read TGTGCCAGCAGCTTGAGAGGGGTCAGGGGCACAGATACGCAGTATTTT.

The chain carries TRBV18 and TRBJ1-2; D gene uncertain. The length of the CDR3 is 15 residues. The germline CDR1 and CDR2 sequences are KGHSH and LQKENI. V was trimmed by 4 bases and J by 6 bases, leaving 18 bases between them. CDR3 loop: CASSRLVGRLHGYTF. The CDR3 bases are TGTGCCAGCTCACGCCTAGTAGGCAGACTACATGGCTACACCTTC.

In nucleotides, the CDR3 is TGTGCCAGCAGACCAGGGGGAGGGGTGCCCGATGTCCCAGATACGCAGTATTTT. Protein product: CASRPGGGVPDVPDTQYF. The chain has TRBV7-8 and TRBJ2-3; D is tentatively TRBD1 or TRBD2 (7 bases each). The germline V gene has CDR1 SGHVS and CDR2 FQNEAQ. V lost 6 bases and J 4 bases, leaving 26 bases between the germline ends. The CDR3 extends over 18 amino acids.

The J gene is TRBJ2-1, the V gene TRBV18; D call uncertain. V lost 2 bases and J 4 bases, leaving 15 bases between the germline ends. The CDR3 spans 16 residues. Germline V gene lookup returns CDR1 KGHSH and CDR2 LQKENI. The CDR3 loop is CASSPKPRSRYNEQFF. The CDR3 coding sequence is TGTGCCAGCTCACCAAAACCCAGGAGTCGGTACAATGAGCAGTTCTTC.